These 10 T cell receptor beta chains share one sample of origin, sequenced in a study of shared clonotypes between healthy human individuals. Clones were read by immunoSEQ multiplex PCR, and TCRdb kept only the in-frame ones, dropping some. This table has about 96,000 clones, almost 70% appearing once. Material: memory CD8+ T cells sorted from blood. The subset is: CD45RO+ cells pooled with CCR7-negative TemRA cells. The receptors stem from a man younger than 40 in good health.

The CDR3 DNA reads as TGTGCCATCAGTGAGCCCCCTGGTCAGCCCCAGCATTTT. Translating it yields CAISEPPGQPQHF. This chain links TRBV10-3 with TRBJ1-5; no clear D. Trimming shortened V by 2 bases and J by 6 bases, and 8 bases separated the two germline ends. The CDR3 has 13 residues. Germline lookup yields CDR1 ENHRY and CDR2 SYGVKD.

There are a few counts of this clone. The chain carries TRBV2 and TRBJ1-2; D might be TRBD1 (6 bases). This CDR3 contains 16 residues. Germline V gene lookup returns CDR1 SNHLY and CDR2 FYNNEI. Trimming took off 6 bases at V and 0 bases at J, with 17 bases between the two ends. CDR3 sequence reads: CASSRNEDRTNYGYTF. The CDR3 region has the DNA TGTGCCAGCAGCCGGAACGAGGACAGAACTAACTATGGCTACACCTTC.

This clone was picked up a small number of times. The CDR3 region is CASSVEETGRDYEQYF. CDR3 bases: TGTGCCAGCAGCGTAGAAGAGACAGGGAGGGACTACGAGCAGTACTTC. V is TRBV9 and J is TRBJ2-7; D might be TRBD1 or TRBD2, each matching 7 bases. V lost 0 bases and J 3 bases, leaving 16 bases between the germline ends. The CDR3 has 16 amino acids. Germline V gene lookup returns CDR1 SGDLS and CDR2 YYNGEE.

The CDR3 coding sequence is TGTGCCAGCTCGGACAGTTCGGAGACCCAGTACTTC. Translating it yields CASSDSSETQYF. The chain employs TRBV28 and TRBJ2-5; D may be TRBD1 (6 bases). Germline V gives CDR1 MDHEN, CDR2 SYDVKM. The length of the CDR3 is 12 residues. V lost 8 bases, J lost 5 bases, and 12 bases lay in between.

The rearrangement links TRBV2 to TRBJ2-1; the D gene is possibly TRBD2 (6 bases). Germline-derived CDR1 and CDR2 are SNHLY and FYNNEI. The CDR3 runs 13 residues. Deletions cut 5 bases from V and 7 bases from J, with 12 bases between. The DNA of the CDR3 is TGTGCCAGCAGTCGACTAGAGGGAAATGAGCAGTTCTTC. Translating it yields CASSRLEGNEQFF.

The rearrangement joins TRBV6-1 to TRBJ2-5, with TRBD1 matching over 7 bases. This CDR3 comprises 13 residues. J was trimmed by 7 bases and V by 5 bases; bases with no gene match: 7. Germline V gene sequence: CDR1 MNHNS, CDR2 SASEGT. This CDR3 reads CASSQRGQGTQYF. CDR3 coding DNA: TGTGCCAGCAGTCAGAGGGGGCAGGGGACCCAGTACTTC.

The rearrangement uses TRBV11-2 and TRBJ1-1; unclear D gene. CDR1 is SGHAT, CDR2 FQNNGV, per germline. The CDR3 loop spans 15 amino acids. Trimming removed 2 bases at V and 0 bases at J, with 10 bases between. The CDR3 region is CASSLRAQMNTEAFF. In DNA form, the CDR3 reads TGTGCCAGCAGCTTAAGGGCTCAGATGAACACTGAAGCTTTCTTT.

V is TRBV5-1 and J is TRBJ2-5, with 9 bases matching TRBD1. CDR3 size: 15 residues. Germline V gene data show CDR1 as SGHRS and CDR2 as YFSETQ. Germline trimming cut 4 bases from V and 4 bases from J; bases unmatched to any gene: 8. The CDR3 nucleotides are TGCGCCAGCAGCCCGGACAGGGGAAATTCAGAGACCCAGTACTTC. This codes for CASSPDRGNSETQYF.

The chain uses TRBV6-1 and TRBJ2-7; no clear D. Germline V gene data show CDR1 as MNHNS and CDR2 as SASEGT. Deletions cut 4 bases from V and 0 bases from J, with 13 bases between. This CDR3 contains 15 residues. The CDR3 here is CASSVGAASSYEQYF. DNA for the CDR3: TGTGCCAGCAGTGTCGGCGCGGCAAGCTCCTACGAGCAGTACTTC.

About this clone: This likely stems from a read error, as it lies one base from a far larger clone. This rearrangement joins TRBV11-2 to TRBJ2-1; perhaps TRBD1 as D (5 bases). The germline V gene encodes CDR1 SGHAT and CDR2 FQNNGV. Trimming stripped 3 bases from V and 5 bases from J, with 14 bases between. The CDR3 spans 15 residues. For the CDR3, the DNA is TGTGCCAGCAGCTTGGAGATAGGGGATAACAATGAGCAGTTCTTC. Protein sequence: CASSLEIGDNNEQFF.